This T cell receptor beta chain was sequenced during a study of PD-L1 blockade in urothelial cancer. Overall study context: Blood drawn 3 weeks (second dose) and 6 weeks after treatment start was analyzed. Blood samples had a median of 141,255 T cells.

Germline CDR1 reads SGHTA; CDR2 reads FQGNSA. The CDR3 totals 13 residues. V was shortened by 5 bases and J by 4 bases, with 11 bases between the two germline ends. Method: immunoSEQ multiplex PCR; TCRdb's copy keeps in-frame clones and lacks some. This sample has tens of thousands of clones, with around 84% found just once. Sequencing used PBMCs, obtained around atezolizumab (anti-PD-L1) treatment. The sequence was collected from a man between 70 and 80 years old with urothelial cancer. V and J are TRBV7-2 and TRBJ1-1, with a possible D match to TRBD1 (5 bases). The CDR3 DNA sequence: TGTGCCAGCAGCCCTGGGGGGGGCACTGAAGCTTTCTTT. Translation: CASSPGGGTEAFF.